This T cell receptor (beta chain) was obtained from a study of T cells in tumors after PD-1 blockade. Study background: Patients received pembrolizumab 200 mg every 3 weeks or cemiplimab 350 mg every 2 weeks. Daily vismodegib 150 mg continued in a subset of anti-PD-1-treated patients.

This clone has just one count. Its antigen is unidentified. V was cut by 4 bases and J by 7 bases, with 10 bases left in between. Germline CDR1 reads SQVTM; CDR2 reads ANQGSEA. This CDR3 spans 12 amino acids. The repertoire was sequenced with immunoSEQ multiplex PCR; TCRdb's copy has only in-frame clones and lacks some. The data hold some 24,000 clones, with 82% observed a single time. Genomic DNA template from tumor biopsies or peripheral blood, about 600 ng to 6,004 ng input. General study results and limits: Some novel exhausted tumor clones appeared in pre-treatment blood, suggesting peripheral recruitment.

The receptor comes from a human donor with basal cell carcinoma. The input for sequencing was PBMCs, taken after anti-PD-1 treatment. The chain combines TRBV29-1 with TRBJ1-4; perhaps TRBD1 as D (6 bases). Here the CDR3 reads CSVVGAGEKLFF. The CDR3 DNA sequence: TGCAGCGTTGTGGGGGCGGGTGAAAAACTGTTTTTT.